This T cell receptor beta chain stems from a study of beta chain features in type 1 diabetes. Study details: No patient-donor differences in age, gender, total cells or subset yield.

The CDR3 totals 12 residues. Germline CDR1 is ENHRY and CDR2 is SYGVKD. The V and J ends lost 11 bases and 7 bases, in that order; junction bases with no gene match: 7. Findings and caveats of the study: Although PCR might favor shorter templates, it would do so equally in patients and controls. All four CD4+ subsets of Type 1 diabetes patients contained TCRB CDR3s that were moderately but significantly shorter. Sampled from patients, naive, central memory and Treg TCRB repertoires appeared more similar than those sampled from healthy donors.

This clone was detected a few times. Its antigen is not identified. All of the isolated RNA was reverse transcribed, so expressed TCRB transcripts were sequenced. Here immunoSEQ multiplex PCR was the method, and the copy in TCRdb shows in-frame clones only, minus some. The sample includes hundreds of thousands of clones, 11% to 15% of them seen just once. This sequence joins TRBV10-3 and TRBJ1-4; 7 bases line up with TRBD1. The receptor was isolated from a man aged 18 to 30 with type 1 diabetes. Material for sequencing was naive CD4+ T cells from blood. The CDR3 region is CAPFEGAEKLFF. The CDR3 DNA reads as TGTGCCCCCTTTGAGGGGGCTGAAAAACTGTTTTTT.